The 7 T cell receptor beta chains below all came from one sample that was sequenced in a study of cytotoxic CD8 clonotypes in ibrutinib-treated CLL (dated by TCRdb to about 2021). The sample's time point label, decoded: roughly 23 months on ibrutinib. Library prep was done by the immunoSEQ multiplex PCR assay. TCRdb holds this immuneACCESS table with in-frame rearrangements only. Some clones are missing; in checked studies, unresolved V genes explain under half, and the rest has no known cause. This sample lists about 130,000 clones; approximately 83% were detected once. The top ten clones comprise roughly 1.9% of the sample. The source material was PBMCs, sampled after 24 months of ibrutinib treatment. The receptors stem from a human donor with chronic lymphocytic leukemia.

The V call is TRBV6-4, the J call TRBJ2-4, with 9 bases fitting TRBD1. Germline-derived CDR1 and CDR2 are MRHNA and SNTAGT. The CDR3 totals 14 residues. With V trimmed by 2 bases and J by 7 bases, 3 bases remained unmatched. The CDR3 here is CASSDTGGENIQYF. The CDR3 DNA sequence: TGTGCCAGCAGTGACACAGGGGGCGAGAACATTCAGTACTTC.

The chain is built from TRBV6-5 and TRBJ1-5; TRBD1 is a possible D gene (6 bases). This CDR3 is 15 amino acids long. V was trimmed by 4 bases and J by 5 bases, leaving 15 bases between them. Germline CDR1 is MNHEY and CDR2 is SVGAGI. CDR3 coding DNA: TGTGCCAGCAGTTCAGGGACACCAGCCCATCAGCCCCAGCATTTT. This codes for CASSSGTPAHQPQHF.

The count of this clone is one. The chain carries TRBV4-3 and TRBJ2-5, with TRBD2 matching 10 bases. Germline-derived CDR1 and CDR2 are LGHNA and YSLEER. This CDR3 comprises 20 residues. V shed 0 bases, J shed 5 bases, and the junction held 18 bases outside the gene matches. DNA of the CDR3: TGCGCCAGCAGCCAAGATGGGAAGGGAGCGGGAGGGCAGAGGTTGGAGACCCAGTACTTC. Its protein product is CASSQDGKGAGGQRLETQYF.

This clone was observed many times. V is TRBV9 and J is TRBJ1-5; 7 bases agree with TRBD1. Germline CDR1 reads SGDLS; CDR2 reads YYNGEE. V lost 3 bases to trimming and J lost 5 bases; unmatched junction nucleotides: 8. CDR3 length: 15 amino acids. The CDR3 coding sequence is TGTGCCAGCAGCGGACAGGGTCGGTTCGATCAGCCCCAGCATTTT. It specifies CASSGQGRFDQPQHF.

This clone was found once. One end of the junction varies from germline; a read error may be responsible. This sequence joins TRBV7-7 and TRBJ2-2; TRBD1 aligns across 9 bases. Germline assignment: CDR1 SSHAT and CDR2 FNYEAQ (reference sequence). The CDR3 runs 15 residues. CDR3: CASSIGTGFTGELFF. CDR3 nucleotide sequence: TGTGCTAGCAGCATCGGGACAGGGTTCACCGGGGAGCTGTTTTTT.

This clone was found a few times. The V and J genes are TRBV27 and TRBJ1-4; a possible D gene is TRBD1 (5 bases). V was cut by 6 bases and J by 10 bases, with 15 bases left in between. CDR1 is MNHEY and CDR2 is SMNVEV in the germline V gene (reference sequence). The CDR3 is 13 amino acids. The CDR3: CASSPQGDGKLFF. For the CDR3, the DNA is TGTGCCAGCAGCCCGCAAGGGGATGGAAAACTGTTTTTT.

This clone was observed a single time. V usage is TRBV18 and J usage is TRBJ1-2; possible D gene TRBD1, 6 bases. The CDR3 consists of 14 residues. V lost 5 bases, J lost 4 bases, and 14 bases lay in between. Germline-derived CDR1 and CDR2 are KGHSH and LQKENI. CDR3 nucleotide sequence: TGTGCCAGCTCAAATAACAGGGATAGCTATGGCTACACCTTC. This codes for CASSNNRDSYGYTF.